The 8 T cell receptor beta chains below all came from one sample that was sequenced in a study of T-cell reconstitution after alpha-beta-depleted transplantation in children. Library preparation (for TCRbeta) was performed with unique molecular identifiers. TCRdb used MiXCR to reprocess the PCR reads, holding one entry per CDR3 protein. This table has 800,000 to 1,000,000 distinct CDR3 sequences, about 30% appearing once. Here the sequenced sample was PBMCs, mostly from graft donor cells, taken 360 days after TCRalphabeta/CD19-depleted stem cell transplant. The receptors derive from a boy less than two years old who had a stem cell transplant for SCID, so the T cells may come from the graft donor.

The chain joins TRBV5-1 to TRBJ2-5; tentatively, D is TRBD2 (5 bases). Trimming stripped 9 bases from V and 3 bases from J, with 15 bases between. Germline CDR1 SGHRS, CDR2 YFSETQ. This CDR3 is 13 amino acids long. CDR3 loop: CATRQAGKETQYF. Here the CDR3 DNA reads TGCGCCACGAGGCAGGCCGGGAAAGAGACCCAGTACTTC. Complete variable domain (other parts from reference TRBV5-1 and TRBJ2-5): KAGVTQTPRYLIKTRGQQVTLSCSPISGHRSVSWYQQTPGQGLQFLFEYFSETQRNKGNFPGRFSGRQFSNSRSEMNVSTLELGDSALYLCATRQAGKETQYFGPGTRLLVL.

The J gene is TRBJ1-1, the V gene TRBV5-1, with 8 bases that match TRBD1. The length of the CDR3 is 15 residues. Germline CDR1 SGHRS, CDR2 YFSETQ. Trimming at V came to 4 bases and at J to 6 bases, leaving 11 bases not matched to a gene. CDR3 loop: CASSTDQGAEAEAFF. For the CDR3, the DNA is TGCGCCAGCAGCACCGACCAGGGGGCTGAAGCTGAAGCTTTCTTT.

The chain combines TRBV20-1 with TRBJ2-7; D is perhaps TRBD2 (6 bases). This CDR3 comprises 12 residues. The germline gives CDR1 DFQATT, CDR2 SNEGSKA (reference sequence). Deletions cut 3 bases from V and 5 bases from J, with 11 bases between. The CDR3 DNA reads as TGCAGTGCTAGTGCGGGGCTCCACGAGCAGTACTTC. Translation: CSASAGLHEQYF.

The chain joins TRBV7-9 to TRBJ2-5; tentative D call: TRBD1 (5 bases). CDR1 is SEHNR and CDR2 is FQNEAQ in the germline V gene (reference sequence). Trimming took 1 base from V and 1 from J, leaving 22 bases between them. The CDR3 loop spans 19 amino acids. Written as DNA, the CDR3 is TGTGCCAGCAGCTTAGAGATGGTTTTCGGCGGACAACCCCAAGAGACCCAGTACTTC. Translating it yields CASSLEMVFGGQPQETQYF.

V is TRBV5-1 and J is TRBJ2-2; 9 bases line up with TRBD1. Germline trimming cut 4 bases from V and 5 bases from J; bases unmatched to any gene: 12. Germline V gene lookup returns CDR1 SGHRS and CDR2 YFSETQ. The CDR3 totals 17 residues. This CDR3 reads CASSQLPGQGITGELFF. For the CDR3, the DNA is TGCGCCAGCAGCCAACTCCCCGGACAGGGGATAACCGGGGAGCTGTTTTTT.

The rearrangement links TRBV24-1 to TRBJ1-1, with a tentative D call TRBD1 (5 bases). Looked up from germline, CDR1 is KGHDR and CDR2 is SFDVKD. V was cut by 3 bases and J by 4 bases, with 8 bases left in between. The CDR3 contains 13 residues. CDR3 sequence (DNA): TGTGCCACCAGTGATCCAGGGACCACTGAAGCTTTCTTT. Translation: CATSDPGTTEAFF.

This clonotype appeared a few times. The V and J genes are TRBV27 and TRBJ2-2; no clear D gene. V gave up 6 bases and J gave up 7 bases, with 12 bases separating them. The germline CDR1 and CDR2 sequences are MNHEY and SMNVEV (reference sequence). CDR3 size: 13 residues. CDR3 sequence reads: CASRTSWGGELFF. DNA of the CDR3: TGTGCCAGCAGAACTTCCTGGGGCGGGGAGCTGTTTTTT.

J is TRBJ1-1 and V is TRBV29-1; maybe TRBD1 (6 bases). Germline lookup yields CDR1 SQVTM and CDR2 ANQGSEA. This CDR3 region has 12 residues. The ends were cut back, 3 bases at V and 7 bases at J, with 12 bases in the middle. The CDR3 DNA reads as TGCAGCGTTGAGAGGGGGGGAGATGAAGCTTTCTTT. This codes for CSVERGGDEAFF.